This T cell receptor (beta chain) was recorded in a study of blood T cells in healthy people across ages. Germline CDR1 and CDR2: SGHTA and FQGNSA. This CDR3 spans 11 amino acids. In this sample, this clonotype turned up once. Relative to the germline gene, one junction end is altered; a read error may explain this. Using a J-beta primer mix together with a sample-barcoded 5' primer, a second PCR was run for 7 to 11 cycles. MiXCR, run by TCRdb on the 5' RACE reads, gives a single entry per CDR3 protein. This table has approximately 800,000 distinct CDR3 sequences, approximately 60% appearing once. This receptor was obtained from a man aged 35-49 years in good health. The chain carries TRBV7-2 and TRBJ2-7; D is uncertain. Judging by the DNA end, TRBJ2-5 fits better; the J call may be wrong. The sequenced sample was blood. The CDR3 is CANSFLETQYF. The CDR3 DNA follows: TGTGCCAACAGCTTCTTAGAGACCCAGTACTTC.